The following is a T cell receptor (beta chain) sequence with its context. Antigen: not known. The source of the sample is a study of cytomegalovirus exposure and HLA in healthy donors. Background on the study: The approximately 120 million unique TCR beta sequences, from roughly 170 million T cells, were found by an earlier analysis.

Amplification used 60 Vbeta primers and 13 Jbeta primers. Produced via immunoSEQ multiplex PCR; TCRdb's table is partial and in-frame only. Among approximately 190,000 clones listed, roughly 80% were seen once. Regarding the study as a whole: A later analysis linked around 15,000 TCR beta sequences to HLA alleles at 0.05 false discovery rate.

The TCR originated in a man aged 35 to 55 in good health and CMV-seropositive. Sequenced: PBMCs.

CDR3 in DNA: TGTGCCTGGAAATGGAGTACCACCGCTAACTATGGCTACACCTTC. The encoded protein is CAWKWSTTANYGYTF. This chain uses TRBV30 with TRBJ1-2, with D hard to call. Germline V gene sequence: CDR1 GTSNPN, CDR2 SVGIG (reference sequence). The CDR3 loop spans 15 amino acids. V was clipped by 4 bases and J by 0 bases, with 15 bases between them.